A single sample is the source of the 12 T cell receptor beta chains below, sequenced in a study of cytomegalovirus exposure and HLA in healthy donors. Data came from immunoSEQ multiplex PCR; TCRdb stores just in-frame clones and leaves some out. This repertoire shows about 98,000 clones, roughly 90% found once; its top ten account for about 6%. Sample: PBMCs. The receptors stem from a man aged 18 to 30 in good health and CMV-seropositive.

This sequence joins TRBV18 and TRBJ2-7; D might be TRBD2 (5 bases). The CDR3 contains 14 residues. Germline CDR1 and CDR2: KGHSH and LQKENI. The V and J ends lost 1 base and 7 bases respectively, with 14 bases between them. The CDR3: CASSPRPGLEEQYF. CDR3 coding DNA: TGTGCCAGCTCACCACGACCGGGGTTGGAAGAGCAGTACTTC.

This chain connects TRBV11-1 to TRBJ2-2; 7 bases fit TRBD2. In germline, CDR1 is SGHAT, CDR2 FQDESV (reference sequence). The CDR3 spans 15 residues. The V and J ends lost 3 bases and 3 bases, in that order; junction bases with no gene match: 4. CDR3 in amino acids: CASSLGGSYTGELFF. The CDR3 DNA follows: TGTGCCAGCAGCTTGGGGGGGTCGTACACCGGGGAGCTGTTTTTT.

V and J are TRBV19 and TRBJ2-3; TRBD1 aligns across 11 bases. The CDR3 is 15 residues long. Germline V gives CDR1 LNHDA, CDR2 SQIVND (reference sequence). V lost 3 bases, J lost 3 bases, and 2 bases stayed unmatched. The DNA of the CDR3 is TGTGCCAGTAGTATCGGGACAGGGGGTACAGATACGCAGTATTTT. This encodes CASSIGTGGTDTQYF.

The chain uses TRBV4-3 and TRBJ2-7; D might be TRBD2 (5 bases). This CDR3 comprises 15 residues. V lost 0 bases and J lost 1, with 10 bases in between. Per germline, CDR1 LGHNA and CDR2 YSLEER. The CDR3 coding sequence is TGCGCCAGCAGCCAAGATTCCCGGGGATCCTACGAGCAGTACTTC. Translating gives CASSQDSRGSYEQYF.

V usage is TRBV5-7 and J usage is TRBJ1-2; the D gene is possibly TRBD1 (6 bases). TRBV5-7 is an ORF; its function is uncertain. CDR3 length equals 14 residues. V was clipped by 0 bases and J by 8 bases, with 14 bases between them. Here the CDR3 reads CASSLVGGVTGYTF. The CDR3 bases are TGTGCCAGCAGCTTGGTTGGGGGCGTAACGGGCTACACCTTC.

The chain joins TRBV12-5 to TRBJ2-1, with D perhaps matching TRBD1 (5 bases). The CDR3 totals 13 residues. V lost 7 bases and J lost 6, with 13 bases in between. Germline V gene data show CDR1 as LGHNT and CDR2 as FRNRAP. CDR3 sequence reads: CASEIGAGNEQFF. The CDR3, as DNA: TGTGCTAGTGAAATAGGGGCAGGCAATGAGCAGTTCTTC. The variable domain in full, completed from reference TRBV12-5 and TRBJ2-1, reads DARVTQTPRHKVTEMGQEVTMRCQPILGHNTVFWYRQTMMQGLELLAYFRNRAPLDDSGMPKDRFSAEMPDATLATLKIQPSEPRDSAVYFCASEIGAGNEQFFGPGTRLTVL.

This chain uses TRBV4-1 with TRBJ2-7, with TRBD1 identical over 9 bases. The CDR3 sequence is 17 residues long. With 6 bases clipped from V and 1 base from J, the junction kept 13 bases outside the gene matches. From germline, CDR1 is MGHRA and CDR2 YSYEKL. Here the CDR3 reads CASSPQPRDRVSYEQYF. The CDR3 DNA is TGCGCCAGCAGTCCTCAGCCCCGGGACAGGGTTTCCTACGAGCAGTACTTC.

The chain combines TRBV7-2 with TRBJ2-1, with TRBD2 matching 10 bases. J was trimmed by 9 bases and V by 5 bases; bases with no gene match: 10. The CDR3 totals 15 residues. The germline V gene encodes CDR1 SGHTA and CDR2 FQGNSA. This CDR3 reads CASSPPLAGWGEQFF. CDR3 coding DNA: TGTGCCAGCAGCCCCCCACTAGCGGGATGGGGTGAGCAGTTCTTC.

The chain joins TRBV18 to TRBJ2-7, with D possibly matching TRBD2 (6 bases). The CDR3 extends over 16 amino acids. V gave up 5 bases and J gave up 4 bases, with 21 bases separating them. CDR1 is KGHSH, CDR2 LQKENI, per germline. The CDR3 loop is CASSGPAVGGRYEQYF. The CDR3 region has the DNA TGTGCCAGCTCAGGACCGGCTGTCGGGGGACGGTACGAGCAGTACTTC.

V and J are TRBV12-5 and TRBJ2-1; 8 bases align to TRBD1. The CDR3 runs 18 residues. The germline gives CDR1 LGHNT, CDR2 FRNRAP. After removal of 0 bases from V and 3 bases from J, the junction contained 10 bases not matched to a gene. CDR3 sequence: CASGLVHPPGQDYNEQFF. The CDR3, as DNA: TGTGCTAGTGGTTTGGTACACCCACCGGGACAGGACTACAATGAGCAGTTCTTC.

The chain carries TRBV7-8 and TRBJ2-7; 8 bases are shared with TRBD1. Per germline, CDR1 SGHVS and CDR2 FQNEAQ. With 1 base clipped from V and 0 bases from J, the junction kept 11 bases outside the gene matches. The CDR3 sequence is 18 residues long. CDR3 coding DNA: TGTGCCAGCAGCTTAGAATTACGGGACAGGATAAGCTCCTACGAGCAGTACTTC. Its protein is CASSLELRDRISSYEQYF. Full variable domain (rest looked up from reference TRBV7-8 and TRBJ2-7): GAGVSQSPRYKVAKRGQDVALRCDPISGHVSLFWYQQALGQGPEFLTYFQNEAQLDKSGLPSDRFFAERPEGSVSTLKIQRTQQEDSAVYLCASSLELRDRISSYEQYFGPGTRLTVT.

The chain uses TRBV28 and TRBJ2-7, with TRBD2 matching 8 bases. Germline V gene sequence: CDR1 MDHEN, CDR2 SYDVKM. The ends lost 3 bases at V and 5 bases at J; junction bases unmatched: 6. This CDR3 has 14 residues. DNA for the CDR3: TGTGCCAGCAGTTTTCGGACTAGCAGGCACGAGCAGTACTTC. This encodes CASSFRTSRHEQYF. The full variable domain, in which reference TRBV28 and TRBJ2-7 provide the parts outside the CDR3, is DVKVTQSSRYLVKRTGEKVFLECVQDMDHENMFWYRQDPGLGLRLIYFSYDVKMKEKGDIPEGYSVSREKKERFSLILESASTNQTSMYLCASSFRTSRHEQYFGPGTRLTVT.